This TCR beta chain was identified during a study of T cell responses to AZD1222 COVID-19 vaccine. Overall study findings and caveats: Of the AZD1222 recipients, only five to seven were seropositive at baseline. Spike was spanned by vaccine-associated CD4 TCRs, which were dominant at 160-218 and 743-854. Repertoires in all cases were sampled only once the peak T cell response had passed. The donor cohort was predominantly white British with a female majority, and clonal diversity may have been underestimated.

Worth noting for this clone: Its target is not known.

Assay used: immunoSEQ multiplex PCR; TCRdb lists only in-frame clones, some missing. Of roughly 200,000 clones detected, roughly 91% appear once; the ten largest clones hold 0.95% to 1.3%. In germline, CDR1 is SGHRS, CDR2 YFSETQ. This CDR3 has 15 amino acids. V was shortened by 0 bases and J by 0 bases, with 8 bases between the two germline ends. The chain links TRBV5-1 to TRBJ2-3, with D unresolved. This material consisted of peripheral blood, taken 28 days after the second dose of the MenACWY control vaccine. The receptor comes from an adult who received the MenACWY meningococcal vaccine as a control. CDR3: CASSLAGLSTDTQYF. In nucleotides, the CDR3 is TGCGCCAGCAGCTTGGCCGGCCTCAGCACAGATACGCAGTATTTT.